One and the same sample provided the 25 T cell receptor beta chains below, sequenced in a study of shared clonotypes between healthy human individuals. TCRdb keeps only in-frame clones here, not all; method: immunoSEQ multiplex PCR. The data hold about 2 million clones, with about 95% observed a single time. The naive CD8 subset, CD45RO-negative cells positively selected for CCR7, excluded terminally differentiated effector memory CD45RA+ cells. Material: naive CD8+ T cells sorted from blood. The source of these receptors is a man between 18 and 35 years old in good health.

A few counts support this clone. This chain joins TRBV7-6 and TRBJ2-2; D remains unclear. With 5 bases removed from V and 8 bases from J, the gap between germline ends came to 9 bases. The germline gives CDR1 SGHVS, CDR2 FNYEAQ. The CDR3 is 12 amino acids. The CDR3 is CASSDARGELFF. Written as DNA, the CDR3 is TGTGCCAGCAGCGATGCCCGTGGGGAGCTGTTTTTT.

The chain is built from TRBV6-5 and TRBJ1-4; no firm D call. The germline gives CDR1 MNHEY, CDR2 SVGAGI. The V end was cut by 7 bases, the J end by 4 bases, with 10 bases between. The CDR3 runs to 13 residues. Here the CDR3 DNA reads TGTGCCAGCACCCACTCCAGTAATGAAAAACTGTTTTTT. Its translation is CASTHSSNEKLFF.

The gene calls are TRBV5-6 and TRBJ2-3; possibly TRBD1 for D (6 bases). The ends were cut back, 3 bases at V and 3 bases at J, with 8 bases in the middle. Germline V gives CDR1 SGHDT, CDR2 YYEEEE. This CDR3 region has 13 residues. DNA for the CDR3: TGTGCCAGCAGCTCGGGGACAACAGATACGCAGTATTTT. It translates to CASSSGTTDTQYF. Drawing the rest from reference TRBV5-6 and TRBJ2-3, the complete variable domain is DAGVTQSPTHLIKTRGQQVTLRCSPKSGHDTVSWYQQALGQGPQFIFQYYEEEERQRGNFPDRFSGHQFPNYSSELNVNALLLGDSALYLCASSSGTTDTQYFGPGTRLTVL.

CDR3 sequence: CASSHPDGSNYGYTF. The CDR3 DNA follows: TGTGCCAGCAGTCATCCGGACGGGTCTAACTATGGCTACACCTTC. This chain joins TRBV28 and TRBJ1-2, with D uncertain. Per the germline V gene, CDR1 is MDHEN and CDR2 is SYDVKM. V was shortened by 5 bases and J by 0 bases, with 13 bases between the two germline ends. The CDR3 spans 15 residues.

The CDR3, as DNA: TGCGCCAGCAGCCAAGATACCAGGGGCGCGGGGGCTTTCTTT. This sequence encodes CASSQDTRGAGAFF. This chain joins TRBV4-1 and TRBJ1-1; D perhaps matches TRBD1 (6 bases). The CDR3 extends over 14 amino acids. V was pared by 0 bases and J by 11 bases, with 16 bases between. Germline V gives CDR1 MGHRA, CDR2 YSYEKL.

This chain uses TRBV19 with TRBJ2-3, with 7 nucleotides matching TRBD1. This CDR3 is 19 amino acids long. Germline-derived CDR1 and CDR2 are LNHDA and SQIVND (reference sequence). The V gene end was trimmed by 1 base and the J gene end by 1 base; junction bases not matched to a gene: 14. The CDR3 loop reads CASSIVTVVGTGGTDTQYF. The CDR3 nucleotides read TGTGCCAGTAGTATAGTTACAGTTGTGGGAACAGGGGGCACAGATACGCAGTATTTT.

This rearrangement joins TRBV5-8 to TRBJ2-2; the D is unclear. The CDR3 covers 15 residues. Germline V gene data show CDR1 as SGHTS and CDR2 as YDEGEE. V lost 1 base and J 4 bases, leaving 11 bases between the germline ends. For the CDR3, the DNA is TGTGCCAGCAGCTTGACTACTTGGGGCACCGGGGAGCTGTTTTTT. Its translation: CASSLTTWGTGELFF. The full variable domain, in which reference TRBV5-8 and TRBJ2-2 provide the parts outside the CDR3, is EAGVTQSPTHLIKTRGQQATLRCSPISGHTSVYWYQQALGLGLQFLLWYDEGEERNRGNFPPRFSGRQFPNYSSELNVNALELEDSALYLCASSLTTWGTGELFFGEGSRLTVL.

The chain carries TRBV7-9 and TRBJ1-1, with TRBD1 as a possible D gene (5 bases). Trimming stripped 7 bases from V and 11 bases from J, with 17 bases between. The CDR3 spans 12 residues. Germline V gives CDR1 SEHNR, CDR2 FQNEAQ (reference sequence). CDR3: CASTFGGTKAFF. The CDR3 DNA is TGTGCCAGCACCTTTGGGGGGACTAAGGCTTTCTTT.

The chain couples TRBV19 to TRBJ2-5; D is undetermined. CDR1 is LNHDA, CDR2 SQIVND, per germline (reference sequence). The germline V and J ends were trimmed by 3 bases and 0 bases, with 20 bases remaining between them. The CDR3 consists of 18 residues. As DNA, the CDR3 is TGTGCCAGTAGTATGAGGAGCGCTTTTTACATTAACCAAGAGACCCAGTACTTC. It is translated as CASSMRSAFYINQETQYF.

CDR3 region: CASTALEGQNTIYF. In DNA form, the CDR3 reads TGCGCCAGCACCGCACTTGAGGGGCAAAACACCATATATTTT. This chain joins TRBV4-1 and TRBJ1-3; perhaps TRBD1 as D (5 bases). There are 14 residues in the CDR3. CDR1 is MGHRA and CDR2 is YSYEKL in the germline V gene. V lost 7 bases, J lost 6 bases, and 16 bases lay in between.

This chain joins TRBV5-6 and TRBJ1-5, with D possibly being TRBD1 (5 bases). The germline CDR1 and CDR2 sequences are SGHDT and YYEEEE. V lost 0 bases and J 0 bases, leaving 10 bases between the germline ends. The CDR3 has 16 amino acids. CDR3 bases: TGTGCCAGCAGCTTGGGGGGCCGATATAGCAATCAGCCCCAGCATTTT. Its translation: CASSLGGRYSNQPQHF.

The chain is built from TRBV13 and TRBJ1-3; the D is unclear. CDR3 size: 14 residues. Trimming pared 1 base from V and 2 bases from J, leaving 6 bases between. In germline, CDR1 is PRHDT, CDR2 FYEKMQ (reference sequence). The CDR3 reads CASSLVSPGNTIYF. The CDR3 DNA reads as TGTGCCAGCAGCTTAGTGAGTCCTGGAAACACCATATATTTT.

The V call is TRBV7-9, the J call TRBJ2-2, with D maybe TRBD2 (6 bases). This CDR3 has 18 residues. V was shortened by 0 bases and J by 3 bases, with 17 bases between the two germline ends. The germline gives CDR1 SEHNR, CDR2 FQNEAQ (reference sequence). CDR3 residues: CASSLAPWGERDTGELFF. CDR3 bases: TGTGCCAGCAGCTTAGCCCCGTGGGGGGAACGTGACACCGGGGAGCTGTTTTTT.

This sequence joins TRBV10-3 and TRBJ1-5, with D uncertain. V shed 6 bases and J shed 4 bases, with 7 bases lying between them. This CDR3 spans 12 amino acids. The germline CDR1 and CDR2 sequences are ENHRY and SYGVKD. The CDR3 spells CAIRDENQPQHF. The DNA for the CDR3 is TGTGCCATCAGAGACGAAAATCAGCCCCAGCATTTT.

This clone was observed a single time. This chain connects TRBV7-6 to TRBJ2-7, with 11 bases lining up with TRBD1. This CDR3 has 14 residues. CDR1 SGHVS and CDR2 FNYEAQ come from the germline V gene. Germline trimming cut 5 bases from V and 7 bases from J; bases unmatched to any gene: 7. The CDR3 here is CASSPGTGGGEQYF. CDR3 nucleotide sequence: TGTGCCAGCAGCCCTGGGACAGGGGGTGGAGAGCAGTACTTC.

This clone was observed once. The V gene is TRBV27, the J gene TRBJ2-4; 8 nucleotides align to TRBD1. Losses at the gene ends were 0 bases for V and 2 bases for J; bases not matched to a gene: 9. Germline CDR1 reads MNHEY; CDR2 reads SMNVEV (reference sequence). The CDR3 is 18 residues long. The DNA for the CDR3 is TGTGCCAGCAGTTTATCGTTCGGGACAGGCGAGTCCAAAAACATTCAGTACTTC. Encoded protein: CASSLSFGTGESKNIQYF.

The chain combines TRBV4-1 with TRBJ2-7; TRBD2 agrees at 13 bases. The CDR3 contains 16 residues. Germline values: CDR1 MGHRA, CDR2 YSYEKL. With 4 bases clipped from V and 5 bases from J, the junction kept 8 bases outside the gene matches. CDR3 region: CASSPVLAGGPHEQYF. CDR3 coding DNA: TGCGCCAGCAGCCCTGTACTAGCGGGAGGGCCTCACGAGCAGTACTTC.

This rearrangement joins TRBV4-1 to TRBJ2-7; TRBD2 matches 9 bases. Unmatched junction bases numbered 8, after V lost 1 base and J lost 1 base. CDR3 length: 17 residues. In germline, CDR1 is MGHRA, CDR2 YSYEKL. CDR3 nucleotides: TGCGCCAGCAGCCAAGCGCGGGAGACTAGCGGATCCTACGAGCAGTACTTC. Its protein is CASSQARETSGSYEQYF.

The gene calls are TRBV5-1 and TRBJ2-7; D remains unclear. Trimming stripped 2 bases from V and 2 bases from J, with 11 bases between. The CDR3 totals 14 residues. The germline V gene has CDR1 SGHRS and CDR2 YFSETQ. CDR3 sequence: CASSFDNNPYEQYF. The CDR3 DNA sequence: TGCGCCAGCAGCTTCGATAATAATCCCTACGAGCAGTACTTC.

This clone occurred once. V gene TRBV7-8 combines with J gene TRBJ1-6; 7 bases are a match to TRBD1. The CDR3 sequence is 16 residues long. J was trimmed by 0 bases and V by 5 bases; bases with no gene match: 4. CDR1 is SGHVS, CDR2 FQNEAQ, per germline. CDR3 coding DNA: TGTGCCAGCAGCCGGGACAGAGCCTCCTATAATTCACCCCTCCACTTT. Its protein product is CASSRDRASYNSPLHF.

This clone was seen only once. The chain couples TRBV11-2 to TRBJ2-7; 10 bases are shared with TRBD1. V lost 3 bases, J lost 5 bases, and 4 bases stayed unmatched. Looked up from germline, CDR1 is SGHAT and CDR2 is FQNNGV. There are 14 residues in the CDR3. CDR3 residues: CASSFGTGENEQYF. CDR3 bases: TGTGCCAGCAGCTTTGGGACAGGGGAGAACGAGCAGTACTTC.

The chain uses TRBV14 and TRBJ2-3; a possible D gene is TRBD1 (5 bases). Trimming removed 3 bases from V and 0 bases from J, with 16 bases in between. This CDR3 comprises 17 residues. The germline V gene has CDR1 SGHDN and CDR2 FVKESK. The CDR3 DNA is TGTGCCAGCAGCCAGGACATCCTAGGCGGTAGCACAGATACGCAGTATTTT. This translates into CASSQDILGGSTDTQYF. Supplemented by reference TRBV14 and TRBJ2-3, the full variable domain reads EAGVTQFPSHSVIEKGQTVTLRCDPISGHDNLYWYRRVMGKEIKFLLHFVKESKQDESGMPNNRFLAERTGGTYSTLKVQPAELEDSGVYFCASSQDILGGSTDTQYFGPGTRLTVL.

CDR3: CAISETSTDRVPNEQYF. DNA of the CDR3: TGTGCCATCAGTGAGACATCCACGGACAGGGTTCCGAACGAGCAGTACTTC. V usage is TRBV10-3 and J usage is TRBJ2-7; 8 nucleotides align to TRBD1. Trimming took 2 bases from V and 5 from J; bases not matched to a gene: 14. Germline assignment: CDR1 ENHRY and CDR2 SYGVKD. The CDR3 contains 17 residues.

The chain carries TRBV7-9 and TRBJ2-7; TRBD1 or TRBD2 may be the D gene (5 bases each). Germline V gene lookup returns CDR1 SEHNR and CDR2 FQNEAQ (reference sequence). The CDR3 has 14 residues. The V and J ends lost 4 bases and 3 bases respectively, with 13 bases between them. DNA of the CDR3: TGTGCCAGCAGCTATACCGGGACCCACTACGAGCAGTACTTC. Residues: CASSYTGTHYEQYF.

J is TRBJ2-1 and V is TRBV4-3, with 10 bases that match TRBD1. This CDR3 spans 15 amino acids. Looked up from germline, CDR1 is LGHNA and CDR2 is YSLEER. With V trimmed by 4 bases and J by 8 bases, 8 bases remained unmatched. The CDR3 is CASSLRQGAGYEQFF. The CDR3 DNA is TGCGCCAGCAGCCTAAGACAGGGGGCTGGTTATGAGCAGTTCTTC.